This T cell receptor (beta chain) was sequenced for a study of blood T cell repertoires in COVID-19. Overall study context: Sites across the United States, Italy and Spain contributed samples from acute and convalescent COVID-19. Nucleic acid was either cDNA or gDNA, and it came from T cells, B-cell-depleted T cells, or PBMCs.

This CDR3 has 12 amino acids. Trimming shortened V by 3 bases and J by 5 bases, and 4 bases separated the two germline ends. CDR1 is ENHRY and CDR2 is SYGVKD in the germline V gene. Using immunoSEQ multiplex PCR, the repertoire was profiled, and TCRdb retains in-frame clones only, with some absent. The sample includes fewer than 85,000 clones, approximately 80% of them seen just once. This TCR came from a woman at least 80 years old with active or convalescent COVID-19. J is TRBJ1-4 and V is TRBV10-3; D gene uncertain. Sequences were obtained from peripheral blood. Here the CDR3 reads CAISDRNEKLFF. CDR3 DNA sequence: TGTGCCATCAGTGACAGAAATGAAAAACTGTTTTTT.